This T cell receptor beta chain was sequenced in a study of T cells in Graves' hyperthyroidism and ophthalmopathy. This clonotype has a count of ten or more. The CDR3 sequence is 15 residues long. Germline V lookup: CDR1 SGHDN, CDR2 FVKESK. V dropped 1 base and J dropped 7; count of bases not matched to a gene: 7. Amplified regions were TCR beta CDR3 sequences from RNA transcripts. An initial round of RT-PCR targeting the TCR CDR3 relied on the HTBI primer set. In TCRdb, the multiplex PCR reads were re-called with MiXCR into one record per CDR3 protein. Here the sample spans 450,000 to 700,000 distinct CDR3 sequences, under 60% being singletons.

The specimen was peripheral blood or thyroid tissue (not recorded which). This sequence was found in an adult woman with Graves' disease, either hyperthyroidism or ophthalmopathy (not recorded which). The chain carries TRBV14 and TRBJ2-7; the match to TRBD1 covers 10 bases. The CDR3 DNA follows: TGTGCCAGCAGCCAAGTTTTCCGGGACAGGGGTGAGCAGTACTTC. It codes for CASSQVFRDRGEQYF.